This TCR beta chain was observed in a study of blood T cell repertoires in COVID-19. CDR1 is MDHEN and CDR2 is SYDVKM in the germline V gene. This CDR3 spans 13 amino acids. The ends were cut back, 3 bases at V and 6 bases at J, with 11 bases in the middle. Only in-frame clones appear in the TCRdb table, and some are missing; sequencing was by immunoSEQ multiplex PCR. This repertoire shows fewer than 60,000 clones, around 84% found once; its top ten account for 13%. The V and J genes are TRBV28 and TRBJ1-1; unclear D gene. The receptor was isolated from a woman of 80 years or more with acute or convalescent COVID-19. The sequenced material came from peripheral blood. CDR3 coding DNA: TGTGCCAGCAGTTTTAGTGCCGGGGCTGAAGCTTTCTTT. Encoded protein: CASSFSAGAEAFF.